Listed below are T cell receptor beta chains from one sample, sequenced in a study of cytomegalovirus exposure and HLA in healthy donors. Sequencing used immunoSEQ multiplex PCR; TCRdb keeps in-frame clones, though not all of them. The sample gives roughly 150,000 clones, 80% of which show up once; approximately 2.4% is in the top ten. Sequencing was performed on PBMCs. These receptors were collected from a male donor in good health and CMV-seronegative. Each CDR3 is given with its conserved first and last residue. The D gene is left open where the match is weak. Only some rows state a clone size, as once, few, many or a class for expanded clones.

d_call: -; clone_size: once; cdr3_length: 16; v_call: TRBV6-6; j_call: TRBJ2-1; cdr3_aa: CASSYGRGLREDEQFF; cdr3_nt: TGTGCCAGCAGTTACGGAAGGGGCCTTAGGGAGGATGAGCAGTTCTTC
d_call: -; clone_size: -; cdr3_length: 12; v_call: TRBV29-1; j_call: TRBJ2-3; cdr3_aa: CSVVGDTDTQYF; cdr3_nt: TGCAGCGTTGTAGGGGACACAGATACGCAGTATTTT
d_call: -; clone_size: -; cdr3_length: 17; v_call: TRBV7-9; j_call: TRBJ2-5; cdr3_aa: CASSLGQLRGQKETQYF; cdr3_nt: TGTGCCAGCAGCTTAGGACAGTTGCGGGGGCAAAAAGAGACCCAGTACTTC
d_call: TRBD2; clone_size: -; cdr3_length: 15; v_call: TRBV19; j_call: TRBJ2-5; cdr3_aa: CASSRRGDYGETQYF; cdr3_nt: TGTGCCAGTAGCAGACGAGGGGACTACGGCGAGACCCAGTACTTC
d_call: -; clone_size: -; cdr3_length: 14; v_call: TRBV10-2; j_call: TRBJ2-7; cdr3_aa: CASSVQGPSYEQYF; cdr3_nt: TGCGCCAGCAGTGTACAGGGTCCCTCCTACGAGCAGTACTTC
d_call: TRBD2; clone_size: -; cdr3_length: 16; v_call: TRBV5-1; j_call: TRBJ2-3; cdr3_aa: CASSLASGGWADTQYF; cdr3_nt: TGCGCCAGCAGCTTGGCTAGCGGGGGGTGGGCAGATACGCAGTATTTT
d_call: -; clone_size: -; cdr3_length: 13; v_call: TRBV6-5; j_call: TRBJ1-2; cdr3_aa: CASRQLANYGYTF; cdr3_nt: TGTGCCAGTAGACAGCTAGCTAACTATGGCTACACCTTC
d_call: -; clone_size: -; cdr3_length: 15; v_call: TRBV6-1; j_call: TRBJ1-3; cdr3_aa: CASSEGSYSGNTIYF; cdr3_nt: TGTGCCAGCAGTGAAGGGTCCTACTCTGGAAACACCATATATTTT
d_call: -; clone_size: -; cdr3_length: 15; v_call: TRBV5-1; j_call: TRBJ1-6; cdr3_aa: CASSLAGGRNSPLHF; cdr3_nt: TGCGCCAGCAGCTTGGCGGGGGGCCGTAATTCACCCCTCCACTTT
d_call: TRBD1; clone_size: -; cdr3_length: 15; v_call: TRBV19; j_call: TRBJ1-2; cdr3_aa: CASDGQLGQASGYTF; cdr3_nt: TGTGCCAGTGACGGTCAACTGGGACAGGCGAGTGGCTACACCTTC
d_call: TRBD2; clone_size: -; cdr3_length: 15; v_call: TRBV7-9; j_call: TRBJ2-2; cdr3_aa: CASSLDGGAFRELFF; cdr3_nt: TGTGCCAGCAGCTTAGACGGGGGGGCCTTCCGGGAGCTGTTTTTT
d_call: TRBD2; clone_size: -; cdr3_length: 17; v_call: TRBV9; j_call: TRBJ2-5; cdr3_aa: CASSAGIASGGQETQYF; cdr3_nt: TGTGCCAGCAGCGCGGGGATAGCTAGCGGGGGCCAAGAGACCCAGTACTTC
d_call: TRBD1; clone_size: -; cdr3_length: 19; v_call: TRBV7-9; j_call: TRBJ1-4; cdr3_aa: CASSNTGTGRTLTGEKLFF; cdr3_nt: TGTGCCAGCAGCAATACCGGGACAGGGAGGACCCTTACGGGAGAAAAACTGTTTTTT